The next 30 T cell receptor beta chains were all read from a single sample in a study of high-grade serous ovarian cancer treatment subgroups. Tumor samples were taken before definitive surgery or chemotherapy. Generated by immunoSEQ multiplex PCR, the TCRdb table keeps only in-frame clones and is missing some. This repertoire shows 5,500 to 6,000 clones, about 60% found once; its top ten account for around an eighth. The specimen was tumor tissue. The source is a human donor with high-grade serous ovarian cancer.

This clone was seen a handful of times. The rearrangement uses TRBV7-2 and TRBJ2-4; 7 bases match TRBD2. CDR1 and CDR2 (germline): SGHTA, FQGNSA. With V trimmed by 2 bases and J by 5 bases, 3 bases remained unmatched. CDR3 size: 14 residues. The CDR3 protein is CASSLHSGENIQYF. CDR3 in DNA: TGTGCCAGCAGCTTACACAGCGGGGAAAACATTCAGTACTTC.

This sequence joins TRBV5-1 and TRBJ1-4, with 9 nucleotides matching TRBD1. V lost 5 bases, J lost 8 bases, and 10 bases stayed unmatched. Germline CDR1 reads SGHRS; CDR2 reads YFSETQ. This CDR3 is built from 15 residues. CDR3 nucleotide sequence: TGCGCCAGCAGGCCCTACCCGGGACAGGGAGAAAAACTGTTTTTT. The encoded protein is CASRPYPGQGEKLFF.

In DNA form, the CDR3 reads TGTGCCAGCAGCCCGGGGGCAGGAGGGTTCTTCACCATATATTTT. Translating gives CASSPGAGGFFTIYF. This chain links TRBV4-2 with TRBJ1-3, with a tentative D call TRBD1 (6 bases). Germline V CDR1 and CDR2: LGHNA, YNFKEQ. This CDR3 comprises 15 residues. Trimming removed 4 bases at V and 9 bases at J, with 19 bases between.

V is TRBV6-5 and J is TRBJ1-6; D gene unclear. Germline V gene lookup returns CDR1 MNHEY and CDR2 SVGAGI. Trimming took 0 bases from V and 10 from J, leaving 13 bases between them. This CDR3 contains 15 residues. The CDR3 loop reads CASSYSRSGESPLHF. The CDR3 region has the DNA TGTGCCAGCAGTTACTCCAGAAGTGGGGAATCACCCCTCCACTTT.

This chain links TRBV5-1 with TRBJ2-1; 15 bases align to TRBD2. The CDR3 is 15 amino acids. Germline V gene sequence: CDR1 SGHRS, CDR2 YFSETQ. V shed 3 bases, J shed 8 bases, and the junction held 3 bases outside the gene matches. The CDR3: CASSWTSGGGYEQFF. The CDR3, as DNA: TGCGCCAGCAGCTGGACTAGCGGGGGGGGCTATGAGCAGTTCTTC.

This clone was counted once. V and J are TRBV10-2 and TRBJ2-7, with D perhaps matching TRBD1 (6 bases). The germline gives CDR1 WSHSY, CDR2 SAAADI. CDR3 length equals 15 residues. V was pared by 7 bases and J by 3 bases, with 19 bases between. CDR3 bases: TGCGCCAGCACCGAGGGAGTACAGGGTAGCTACGAGCAGTACTTC. This codes for CASTEGVQGSYEQYF.

The rearrangement joins TRBV28 to TRBJ2-7; 7 positions agree with TRBD1. The CDR3 spans 16 residues. Germline CDR1 MDHEN, CDR2 SYDVKM. V lost 2 bases, J lost 2 bases, and 9 bases stayed unmatched. The CDR3 loop is CASSLVYQGDTYEQYF. For the CDR3, the DNA is TGTGCCAGCAGTTTAGTTTACCAGGGGGATACCTACGAGCAGTACTTC.

This rearrangement joins TRBV11-1 to TRBJ2-3, with D perhaps matching TRBD2 (5 bases). This CDR3 region has 14 residues. Looked up from germline, CDR1 is SGHAT and CDR2 is FQDESV (reference sequence). V lost 8 bases and J lost 0, with 12 bases in between. CDR3 in amino acids: CASGSGLSTDTQYF. In DNA form, the CDR3 reads TGTGCCAGCGGTTCTGGACTGAGCACAGATACGCAGTATTTT.

This clone was detected once. The chain links TRBV14 to TRBJ1-4; D is unresolved. The CDR3 loop spans 15 amino acids. The germline V gene has CDR1 SGHDN and CDR2 FVKESK. V lost 1 base and J lost 7, with 13 bases in between. The CDR3 reads CASSQGLLGSEKLFF. CDR3 DNA: TGTGCCAGCAGCCAAGGGCTCCTTGGGAGTGAAAAACTGTTTTTT.

This clone is categorized as medium-sized. This rearrangement joins TRBV28 to TRBJ2-6; D might be TRBD1 (6 bases). This CDR3 region has 15 residues. Trimming left V 6 bases short and J 4 bases short, with 13 bases between. CDR1 MDHEN and CDR2 SYDVKM come from the germline V gene. In nucleotides, the CDR3 is TGTGCCAGCAGGGGGGCAGGGGCCGGGGCCAACGTCCTGACTTTC. Protein sequence: CASRGAGAGANVLTF.

The J gene is TRBJ1-5, the V gene TRBV7-2, with TRBD1 matching 12 bases. The CDR3 has 15 residues. Trimming removed 5 bases from V and 7 bases from J; junction bases left unmatched: 6. Germline values: CDR1 SGHTA, CDR2 FQGNSA. The CDR3 DNA reads as TGTGCCAGCAGCCCCGGGACAGGGGGCGGACAGCCCCAGCATTTT. Translation gives CASSPGTGGGQPQHF. Based on the CDR3 plus reference TRBV7-2 and TRBJ1-5, the full variable domain is GAGVSQSPSNKVTEKGKDVELRCDPISGHTALYWYRQSLGQGLEFLIYFQGNSAPDKSGLPSDRFSAERTGGSVSTLTIQRTQQEDSAVYLCASSPGTGGGQPQHFGDGTRLSIL.

This sequence joins TRBV2 and TRBJ1-2, with D possibly being TRBD1 (5 bases). The CDR3 contains 16 residues. Looked up from germline, CDR1 is SNHLY and CDR2 is FYNNEI. V was clipped by 5 bases and J by 4 bases, with 20 bases between them. The CDR3 is CASSPRPTDFSYGYTF. For the CDR3, the DNA is TGTGCCAGCAGTCCCCGTCCGACAGACTTTTCCTATGGCTACACCTTC.

The J gene is TRBJ1-2, the V gene TRBV7-9; D is uncertain. CDR1 is SEHNR and CDR2 is FQNEAQ in the germline V gene (reference sequence). The CDR3 covers 17 residues. Trimming shortened V by 8 bases and J by 4 bases, and 26 bases separated the two germline ends. As DNA, the CDR3 is TGTGCCAGCGCGCCCACCGGGGTCAGGCCGGCCGGCTATGGCTACACCTTC. Translation gives CASAPTGVRPAGYGYTF.

V gene TRBV7-2 combines with J gene TRBJ2-5; possible D gene TRBD2, 6 bases. V gave up 6 bases and J gave up 5 bases, with 13 bases separating them. CDR1 and CDR2 (germline): SGHTA, FQGNSA. This CDR3 region has 13 residues. The CDR3 bases are TGTGCCAGCAGTCCTCCTAGCGTGGAGACCCAGTACTTC. This translates into CASSPPSVETQYF.

The sample holds one count of this clone. The V call is TRBV27, the J call TRBJ1-1; 8 positions match TRBD1. V lost 5 bases and J lost 6; bases outside the gene matches: 8. The germline gives CDR1 MNHEY, CDR2 SMNVEV (reference sequence). This CDR3 region has 14 residues. CDR3 region: CASSPGQGWAEAFF. Here the CDR3 DNA reads TGTGCCAGCAGTCCCGGACAGGGTTGGGCTGAAGCTTTCTTT.

This chain connects TRBV28 to TRBJ1-1; a weak D match, TRBD1 (5 bases). V shed 6 bases and J shed 1 base, with 18 bases lying between them. CDR1 MDHEN and CDR2 SYDVKM come from the germline V gene. The CDR3 extends over 16 amino acids. CDR3 loop: CASSLGLSSTNTEAFF. The DNA of the CDR3 is TGTGCCAGCAGCCTGGGACTCAGCTCGACGAACACTGAAGCTTTCTTT.

The CDR3 sequence is CASSSRGQQFF. The CDR3 region has the DNA TGTGCCAGCAGCTCCCGGGGACAGCAGTTCTTC. V gene TRBV13 combines with J gene TRBJ2-1; D may match TRBD1 or TRBD2 (5 bases each). The V gene lost 4 bases and the J gene lost 11 bases, with 9 bases spanning the gap. The CDR3 consists of 11 residues. The germline V gene has CDR1 PRHDT and CDR2 FYEKMQ (reference sequence).

The genes are TRBV6-5 and TRBJ1-2; D possibly corresponds to TRBD1 (5 bases). This CDR3 has 11 amino acids. Trimming shortened V by 10 bases and J by 8 bases, and 14 bases separated the two germline ends. Germline CDR1 reads MNHEY; CDR2 reads SVGAGI. In DNA form, the CDR3 reads TGTGCCACCACAGGCTCCGGAGGCTACACCTTC. It codes for CATTGSGGYTF.

The gene calls are TRBV28 and TRBJ2-3; D not resolved. The V and J ends lost 5 bases and 2 bases respectively, with 5 bases between them. CDR1 is MDHEN, CDR2 SYDVKM, per germline. CDR3 length: 12 residues. CDR3 amino acids: CASSVLTDTQYF. DNA for the CDR3: TGTGCCAGCAGTGTACTCACAGATACGCAGTATTTT. Full variable domain (missing parts from reference TRBV28 and TRBJ2-3): DVKVTQSSRYLVKRTGEKVFLECVQDMDHENMFWYRQDPGLGLRLIYFSYDVKMKEKGDIPEGYSVSREKKERFSLILESASTNQTSMYLCASSVLTDTQYFGPGTRLTVL.

This clone counts as medium-sized (0.01 to 0.1%). J is TRBJ1-2 and V is TRBV2; D is unclear. Trimming removed 8 bases from V and 0 bases from J, with 7 bases in between. The CDR3 spans 12 residues. In germline, CDR1 is SNHLY, CDR2 FYNNEI. The CDR3 loop reads CASAIANYGYTF. CDR3 bases: TGTGCCAGCGCAATAGCTAACTATGGCTACACCTTC. The full variable domain, its missing parts supplied by reference TRBV2 and TRBJ1-2, is EPEVTQTPSHQVTQMGQEVILRCVPISNHLYFYWYRQILGQKVEFLVSFYNNEISEKSEIFDDQFSVERPDGSNFTLKIRSTKLEDSAMYFCASAIANYGYTFGSGTRLTVV.

V is TRBV2 and J is TRBJ1-1; no clear D gene. Deletions cut 7 bases from V and 5 bases from J, with 11 bases between. The CDR3 covers 12 residues. Looked up from germline, CDR1 is SNHLY and CDR2 is FYNNEI. The CDR3 sequence is CASTERGTEAFF. In DNA form, the CDR3 reads TGTGCCAGCACCGAAAGAGGGACTGAAGCTTTCTTT.

The chain links TRBV6-6 to TRBJ2-2; D possibly corresponds to TRBD2 (5 bases). This CDR3 spans 15 amino acids. V was trimmed by 0 bases and J by 7 bases, leaving 12 bases between them. Germline values: CDR1 MNHNY, CDR2 SVGAGI (reference sequence). The CDR3 DNA is TGTGCCAGCAGTTACTCGGCACCCGAGGGCGGGGAGCTGTTTTTT. Translating gives CASSYSAPEGGELFF.

The chain couples TRBV6-1 to TRBJ2-5, with 8 bases fitting TRBD1. Trimming at V came to 11 bases and at J to 5 bases, leaving 4 bases not matched to a gene. Germline assignment: CDR1 MNHNS and CDR2 SASEGT. CDR3 length: 11 residues. CDR3 in DNA: TGTGCCGGGGGACAGGCGGAGACCCAGTACTTC. Its protein is CAGGQAETQYF.

V and J are TRBV7-9 and TRBJ2-5, with TRBD1 identical over 7 bases. This CDR3 has 17 amino acids. Germline CDR1 and CDR2: SEHNR and FQNEAQ (reference sequence). After removal of 5 bases from V and 1 base from J, the junction contained 13 bases not matched to a gene. For the CDR3, the DNA is TGTGCCAGCAGCCCACCCCTCACCGGGACAGTCCAAGAGACCCAGTACTTC. Residues: CASSPPLTGTVQETQYF.

As to this clone: A junction end diverges from the germline sequence, so it may reflect a read error. The chain combines TRBV4-1 with TRBJ1-6; D is ambiguous. This CDR3 comprises 15 residues. The germline V gene encodes CDR1 MGHRA and CDR2 YSYEKL. The CDR3 region has the DNA TGCGCCAGCAGCCAAGAAATAGGGTATAACTCACCCCTCCACTTT. Translated, it gives CASSQEIGYNSPLHF.

This clone was counted only a few times. CDR3 bases: TGTGCCAGCAGCTCCCCCCCGGGACAGGGGAACTATGGCTACACCTTC. It encodes CASSSPPGQGNYGYTF. The chain employs TRBV7-9 and TRBJ1-2; 10 nucleotides match TRBD1. Germline V gene lookup returns CDR1 SEHNR and CDR2 FQNEAQ (reference sequence). This CDR3 is 16 amino acids long. J lost 2 bases, V lost 4 bases, and 7 bases had no gene match. Looking up the rest from reference TRBV7-9 and TRBJ1-2 gives the full variable domain: DTGVSQNPRHKITKRGQNVTFRCDPISEHNRLYWYRQTLGQGPEFLTYFQNEAQLEKSRLLSDRFSAERPKGSFSTLEIQRTEQGDSAMYLCASSSPPGQGNYGYTFGSGTRLTVV.

J is TRBJ1-1 and V is TRBV4-1, with D perhaps TRBD1 (5 bases). Trimming removed 4 bases at V and 3 bases at J, with 18 bases between. The V gene's germline CDR1 is MGHRA and CDR2 YSYEKL. This CDR3 is built from 16 residues. CDR3 DNA: TGCGCCAGCAGCCGTCGGGGGGACCCCATCGACACTGAAGCTTTCTTT. This codes for CASSRRGDPIDTEAFF.

This chain connects TRBV5-6 to TRBJ1-4; TRBD1 aligns across 7 bases. J gave up 6 bases and V 1 base, and 12 bases lay outside the gene matches. This CDR3 is 17 amino acids long. CDR1 and CDR2 from the germline V gene are SGHDT and YYEEEE. CDR3 nucleotides: TGTGCCAGCAGCTTGTATAGGGGAACAGGGGTCTATGAAAAACTGTTTTTT. Amino acid sequence: CASSLYRGTGVYEKLFF.

CDR3 nucleotide sequence: TGTGCCAGCAGTGGCGCGGGCGAGCAGTACTTC. Its protein product is CASSGAGEQYF. The chain couples TRBV9 to TRBJ2-7; D perhaps matches TRBD2 (5 bases). Per the germline V gene, CDR1 is SGDLS and CDR2 is YYNGEE. Trimming shortened V by 5 bases and J by 6 bases, and 9 bases separated the two germline ends. The CDR3 is made up of 11 amino acids. Combining the CDR3 with reference TRBV9 and TRBJ2-7 gives the whole variable domain DSGVTQTPKHLITATGQRVTLRCSPRSGDLSVYWYQQSLDQGLQFLIQYYNGEERAKGNILERFSAQQFPDLHSELNLSSLELGDSALYFCASSGAGEQYFGPGTRLTVT.

Here the CDR3 reads CASSADPKAPTGELFF. The CDR3 DNA sequence: TGTGCCAGCAGCGCCGACCCGAAGGCGCCCACCGGGGAGCTGTTTTTT. V gene TRBV9 combines with J gene TRBJ2-2; unclear D gene. The germline CDR1 and CDR2 sequences are SGDLS and YYNGEE. Between the trimmed V and J ends, which lost 3 bases and 4 bases, there was a span of 16 bases. The CDR3 runs to 16 residues.